What follows is one TCR beta chain and its context. Its target is unknown. This sample was taken from a study of T cell repertoires in cytomegalovirus infection. Overall study context: The study used recently identified HLA-C-restricted and well-studied HLA-B-restricted CMV epitopes. General study results and limits: Based on cumulative public TCR beta family frequency, carriers of CMV plus the relevant HLA were identified. Predominance within the ex vivo response was attributable to HLA-C-restricted CMV-specific TCR beta clonotypes.

TCRdb analysed the reads with MiXCR anew, one entry per CDR3 protein. Counted here are about 890,000 distinct CDR3 sequences, roughly 31% occurring once; the ten biggest clones make up more than 12%. V was clipped by 2 bases and J by 0 bases, with 14 bases between them. CDR1 and CDR2 from the germline V gene are SGHKS and YYEKEE (reference sequence). The CDR3 spans 16 residues. The clonotype comes from a human donor in good health (CMV status not recorded). Some clones in this sample may be carry-over from other donors' samples. The chain joins TRBV5-5 to TRBJ1-1; possibly TRBD1 for D (5 bases). The specimen comprised cultured CD8+ T cells from PBMCs, sampled from culture after CMV antigen stimulation. For the CDR3, the DNA is TGTGCCAGCAGCTTCGGGGACCGATACATGAACACTGAAGCTTTCTTT. This gives the protein CASSFGDRYMNTEAFF.